The entry that follows covers one TCR beta chain sequence. This clone was counted between two and nine times. The antigen it binds to is not known. No much larger clone exists at a distance of one base, and base qualities are not known. These data belong to a study of blood T cell repertoires in COVID-19 (dated by TCRdb to 2019 to 2021). In the study overall: Collaborator samples came from the United States, Italy and Spain and covered acute and convalescent phases of COVID-19. The dataset comprised deeply sampled blood TCRbeta repertoires from subjects exposed to, actively infected with, or recovered from COVID-19. The material from the prospective study consisted of cDNA or gDNA derived from T cells, B-cell-depleted T cells, or PBMCs. A freely available public database, intended as a resource for researchers studying the immune response to SARS-CoV-2, is where the repertoires were released. Samples were obtained from the ongoing ImmuneRACE study (first 160 participants) and from approximately 1,200 subjects provided by 6 global collaborators. Nearly every sample came with metadata listing a de-identified subject ID, COVID-19 status, age in years and sex. Where HLA class I and class II types were available, the types were taken from metadata supplied by the sample provider, not from assay-based typing.

Participants in the prospective study were enrolled through a virtual design, were aged about 18 to 90 years, and lived in roughly 25 United States geographic areas. In the prospective study, cohorts were assigned on the basis of participant-reported clinical history obtained from a screening survey and a study questionnaire. ImmuneRACE Cohort 3 recovered participants were defined by two consecutive negative NP/OP PCR tests, healthcare professional clearance, or symptom resolution. Each participant in the prospective study had whole blood, serum and a nasopharyngeal or oropharyngeal swab collected by mobile phlebotomists. Additional blood draws and questionnaires over an approximately 2-month period could optionally be provided by prospective study participants. Before DNA extraction, prospective study blood samples were shipped either frozen or at room temperature. What the work shows at the level of the full study, not this receptor alone: The quantity of clinical and demographic metadata differed by source and by participant and was supplied without curation.

TCRbeta CDR3 regions were amplified from genomic DNA by means of the immunoSEQ Assay, a bias-controlled multiplex PCR. As for the original processing: The number of nucleated cells in each sample was estimated from the amplification of reference gene primers within the assay. To quantify the absolute abundance of each unique TCRbeta CDR3 rearrangement, sequence reads were collapsed and filtered. For each sample, productive Simpson clonality was calculated as the square root of Simpson's diversity index across productive rearrangements. Sourced from immuneACCESS, this table was stored by TCRdb with only in-frame sequences that have V and J called. A share of the clones is absent; for the studies checked, an unresolved V gene accounts for under half, and the remainder has no known explanation. D and trimming were read from the DNA, whereas the V and J calls and clone size are those reported in that table. Counted in this sample were around 170,000 clones; around 80% of them appeared once. Roughly 12% of the sample comes from the top ten.

V is clipped by 2 bases and J by 2 bases, and the sequence between their germline boundaries is 13 bases long. The CDR3 has 16 amino acids, counting the end cysteine and phenylalanine. Just the 48-base CDR3 DNA is kept, in frame starting at base 1. The germline V gene specifies ENHRY as CDR1 and SYGVKD as CDR2. This clonotype was sampled from a man aged 50-60 years who had recovered from COVID-19. The specimen was PBMCs or T cells enriched from blood (not recorded which). Here the chain combines TRBV10-3 and TRBJ1-5; the D segment cannot be called with confidence. The CDR3: CAISERRGAGNQPQHF. The DNA sequence reads TGTGCCATCAGTGAGCGGCGGGGAGCGGGCAATCAGCCCCAGCATTTT.